The present T cell receptor beta chain was sequenced within a study of shared clonotypes between healthy human individuals. As for the study in general: Sampling drew on donors who were two women and a few men aged 18 to 49. Study observations and caveats: Lower generation probabilities were found for non-shared clonotypes than for those shared by all four donors. Generally, naive subsets came out with larger estimated richness than memory subsets.

For this clone: Antigen specificity is unknown.

Each subset's genomic DNA was shared equally among a number of immunoSEQ plates. Generated by immunoSEQ multiplex PCR, the TCRdb table keeps only in-frame clones and is missing some. This table has around 1.1 million clones, roughly 77% appearing once. The sequencing sample was made of memory CD4+ T cells from PBMCs. Regarding subset: CD45RA-negative fraction. The origin of this receptor is a man aged 18 to 30 in good health. Some clones in this sample may be carry-over from other donors' samples.

The CDR3 loop reads CASSLAATVLRETQYF. Here the CDR3 DNA reads TGTGCCAGCAGCTTAGCGGCGACCGTCCTTCGCGAGACCCAGTACTTC. The chain uses TRBV7-2 and TRBJ2-5; D call uncertain. The CDR3 is made up of 16 amino acids. Trimming took 0 bases from V and 5 from J, leaving 16 bases between them. The V gene's germline CDR1 is SGHTA and CDR2 FQGNSA.